The 15 T cell receptor beta chains presented below share a single source sample, sequenced in a study of T cells in Graves' hyperthyroidism and ophthalmopathy. TCR beta CDR3 region amplification was performed from RNA transcripts. The HTBI primer set served for first-round RT-PCR of the TCR CDR3. TCRdb ran MiXCR on the multiplex PCR reads and lists one entry per CDR3 protein. Found here are some 440,000 distinct CDR3 sequences, about a sixth of them singletons; the top ten hold around 7.3%. Material: blood. The receptors were sampled from a woman aged 18-29 years with Graves' hyperthyroidism.

The table lists this clonotype with a few counts. J is TRBJ2-7 and V is TRBV5-5; 10 bases match TRBD1. V was pared by 4 bases and J by 7 bases, with 8 bases of the junction left unmatched. This CDR3 is built from 14 residues. Germline V gene sequence: CDR1 SGHKS, CDR2 YYEKEE (reference sequence). The chain's CDR3 is CASSPRTGGSEQYF. The CDR3 bases are TGTGCCAGCAGCCCCCGGACAGGGGGGAGTGAGCAGTACTTC. Filled out from reference TRBV5-5 and TRBJ2-7, the complete variable domain reads DAGVTQSPTHLIKTRGQQVTLRCSPISGHKSVSWYQQVLGQGPQFIFQYYEKEERGRGNFPDRFSARQFPNYSSELNVNALLLGDSALYLCASSPRTGGSEQYFGPGTRLTVT.

This clonotype occurred many times. The rearrangement uses TRBV4-2 and TRBJ2-7; D assignment may be TRBD1 or TRBD2 (5 bases each). This CDR3 has 15 amino acids. CDR1 and CDR2 (germline): LGHNA, YNFKEQ. Trimming removed 3 bases at V and 5 bases at J, with 17 bases between. CDR3 region: CASSQSHGAEDEQYF. In nucleotides, the CDR3 is TGTGCCAGCAGCCAGAGCCACGGGGCGGAGGACGAGCAGTACTTC.

This clonotype was seen ten or more times. The J gene is TRBJ2-7, the V gene TRBV7-2; TRBD2 might be the D (6 bases). The germline gives CDR1 SGHTA, CDR2 FQGNSA. V lost 8 bases, J lost 5 bases, and 16 bases lay in between. The CDR3 loop spans 13 amino acids. CDR3 loop: CASGGRGRNEQYF. For the CDR3, the DNA is TGTGCCAGCGGAGGGAGAGGTCGGAACGAGCAGTACTTC.

The chain couples TRBV5-5 to TRBJ2-5, with TRBD1 matching 9 bases. CDR3 length equals 16 residues. Germline V gene sequence: CDR1 SGHKS, CDR2 YYEKEE (reference sequence). Losses at the gene ends were 4 bases for V and 3 bases for J; bases not matched to a gene: 10. The CDR3 is CASSVRDRELEETQYF. The CDR3 DNA sequence: TGTGCCAGCAGCGTCCGGGACAGGGAATTGGAAGAGACCCAGTACTTC.

This clonotype was detected a few times. This chain connects TRBV6-1 to TRBJ2-1; D may be TRBD1 or TRBD2 (5 bases each). Trimming stripped 7 bases from V and 8 bases from J, with 18 bases between. From germline, CDR1 is MNHNS and CDR2 SASEGT. CDR3 size: 14 residues. The CDR3 coding sequence is TGTGCCAGCAATGTGCCCCCTCAGGGACATGAGCAGTTCTTC. Amino acids: CASNVPPQGHEQFF.

This clonotype showed up many times. The chain combines TRBV2 with TRBJ2-7; unclear D gene. CDR1 is SNHLY and CDR2 is FYNNEI in the germline V gene. With 2 bases removed from V and 6 bases from J, the gap between germline ends came to 5 bases. The CDR3 contains 11 residues. This CDR3 is CASSETGEQYF. CDR3 sequence (DNA): TGTGCCAGCAGTGAAACTGGCGAGCAGTACTTC.

The table lists this clonotype with many counts. The chain links TRBV27 to TRBJ1-5; D ambiguous. CDR3 size: 13 residues. Germline CDR1 MNHEY, CDR2 SMNVEV (reference sequence). The germline V and J ends were trimmed by 2 bases and 7 bases, with 9 bases remaining between them. The CDR3 coding sequence is TGTGCCAGCAGTTTAAGGGCCCAGCAGCCCCAGCATTTT. Translated, it gives CASSLRAQQPQHF.

This rearrangement joins TRBV6-4 to TRBJ1-5; D is perhaps TRBD1 (6 bases). CDR1 MRHNA and CDR2 SNTAGT come from the germline V gene. The ends were cut back, 5 bases at V and 2 bases at J, with 10 bases in the middle. This CDR3 has 14 residues. The CDR3 DNA follows: TGTGCCAGCAGTCTTCGACAGGGCAATCAGCCCCAGCATTTT. Its translation is CASSLRQGNQPQHF.

For the CDR3, the DNA is TGCAGTGCTCGGGAGGGCGGTGGGGTAAAAGAGACCCAGTACTTC. It is translated as CSAREGGGVKETQYF. The chain joins TRBV20-1 to TRBJ2-5; TRBD2 aligns across 8 bases. Per germline, CDR1 DFQATT and CDR2 SNEGSKA (reference sequence). This CDR3 is 15 amino acids long. V gave up 5 bases and J gave up 3 bases; unmatched junction bases: 11.

This clonotype was recorded a few times. The gene calls are TRBV5-1 and TRBJ2-3; unclear D gene. V lost 4 bases, J lost 4 bases, and 13 bases lay in between. The germline V gene encodes CDR1 SGHRS and CDR2 YFSETQ. This CDR3 has 14 residues. The CDR3 loop reads CASSLVGLPDTQYF. CDR3 DNA: TGCGCCAGCAGCCTGGTCGGCCTCCCAGATACGCAGTATTTT.

This clonotype was seen a few times. The genes are TRBV7-3 and TRBJ2-1; 13 bases line up with TRBD2. Per the germline V gene, CDR1 is SGHTA and CDR2 is FQGTGA. The CDR3 length is 21 residues. V was clipped by 0 bases and J by 5 bases; unmatched bases: 16. CDR3 amino acids: CASSLTRSTSGRLTDDNEQFF. CDR3 DNA: TGTGCCAGCAGCTTAACAAGGTCGACTAGCGGGAGGTTGACGGATGACAATGAGCAGTTCTTC.

The V and J genes are TRBV7-9 and TRBJ1-5; D is perhaps TRBD1 (5 bases). The CDR3 totals 16 residues. CDR1 and CDR2 from the germline V gene are SEHNR and FQNEAQ (reference sequence). Trimming pared 1 base from V and 6 bases from J, leaving 16 bases between. The CDR3 DNA reads as TGTGCCAGCAGCTTAGTTGCGGGAGGGAGGGGTCAGCCCCAGCATTTT. This translates into CASSLVAGGRGQPQHF.

Concerning this clonotype: Given a much more abundant clone one base away, this may be a read error. The conserved closing phenylalanine or tryptophan is absent in this CDR3, likely reflecting a read error. V usage is TRBV5-6 and J usage is TRBJ2-5; either TRBD1 or TRBD2 may supply D (6 bases each). Germline CDR1 and CDR2: SGHDT and YYEEEE. The CDR3 is 14 residues long. Trimming stripped 7 bases from V and 4 bases from J, with 17 bases between. The CDR3 sequence: CASGRGTDGETQYL. The DNA of the CDR3 is TGTGCCAGCGGAAGGGGGACTGACGGAGAGACCCAGTACCTC.

There are many counts of this clonotype. The CDR3 reads CASSEESGGAGEQYF. The CDR3 DNA is TGTGCCAGCAGTGAAGAAAGCGGGGGGGCAGGGGAGCAGTACTTC. The rearrangement uses TRBV6-1 and TRBJ2-7; 10 nucleotides line up with TRBD2. This CDR3 has 15 amino acids. The trim removed 1 base at V and 7 bases at J, leaving 7 bases unmatched. Per germline, CDR1 MNHNS and CDR2 SASEGT.

This clonotype was counted ten times or more. This chain links TRBV5-1 with TRBJ2-3, with 12 bases fitting TRBD2. The CDR3 runs 16 residues. Per germline, CDR1 SGHRS and CDR2 YFSETQ. Trimming at V came to 4 bases and at J to 7 bases, leaving 10 bases not matched to a gene. The CDR3 loop reads CASSRGLAGGENTQYF. The CDR3 region has the DNA TGCGCCAGCAGCCGAGGCCTAGCGGGAGGGGAAAATACGCAGTATTTT.